This is a list of T cell receptor beta chains from one sample in a study of beta chain features in type 1 diabetes. The data were produced by immunoSEQ multiplex PCR, yet TCRdb's version contains in-frame clones alone and is incomplete. The sample lists 200,000 to 250,000 clones; about 15% were seen once. The sample taken for sequencing was naive CD4+ T cells from blood. These receptors were taken from a man aged 25 to 40 with type 1 diabetes. The CDR3 runs from the conserved cysteine through the conserved F or W. D genes are given only for firm matches. Clone size is shown for a subset of rows, as once, few, many or a class of expanded clone.

>few|TRBV7-9|.|TRBJ2-2
CASSFTGIRGELFF
TGTGCCAGCAGCTTCACAGGAATACGCGGGGAGCTGTTTTTT
>few|TRBV6-1|TRBD1|TRBJ1-1
CASHKPAGGLSEAFF
TGTGCCAGCCATAAACCGGCAGGGGGATTATCTGAAGCTTTCTTT
>few|TRBV4-1|TRBD2|TRBJ2-5
CASSQGSSGVQETQYF
TGCGCCAGCAGCCAAGGGTCCAGCGGGGTACAAGAGACCCAGTACTTC
>once|TRBV10-3|.|TRBJ2-3
CAIRDYLSTDTQYF
TGTGCCATCAGGGACTACCTTAGCACAGATACGCAGTATTTT
>.|TRBV19|.|TRBJ1-2
CASIADSRSNYGYTF
TGTGCCAGTATCGCGGACAGTAGATCTAACTATGGCTACACCTTC
>.|TRBV6-5|.|TRBJ1-1
CASNQRSGGGTEAFF
TGTGCCAGCAACCAGCGTAGCGGGGGTGGCACTGAAGCTTTCTTT
>.|TRBV7-9|.|TRBJ1-3
CALTGNGNTIYF
TGTGCACTGACGGGGAACGGAAACACCATATATTTT
>few|TRBV5-4|.|TRBJ1-1
CASSSLPRVPKNTEAFF
TGTGCCAGCAGCTCACTCCCGAGGGTCCCGAAGAACACTGAAGCTTTCTTT
>.|TRBV18|TRBD2|TRBJ2-1
CASSPLTSGRDDEQFF
TGTGCCAGCTCACCCCTAACTAGCGGGAGAGACGATGAGCAGTTCTTC
>.|TRBV27|.|TRBJ1-2
CASSFRGAYGYTF
TGTGCCAGCAGTTTTCGGGGGGCCTATGGCTACACCTTC
>few|TRBV19|.|TRBJ1-4
CASSPYREGEKLFF
TGTGCCAGTAGTCCCTACAGGGAGGGCGAAAAACTGTTTTTT
>few|TRBV5-1|TRBD1|TRBJ2-7
CASSLLGQGISYEQYF
TGCGCCAGCAGCTTACTTGGACAGGGGATCTCCTACGAGCAGTACTTC
>.|TRBV6-5|.|TRBJ2-5
CASSRGGETQYF
TGTGCCAGCAGTCGAGGGGGTGAGACCCAGTACTTC
>.|TRBV5-1|.|TRBJ1-5
CASSLDPLSNQPQHF
TGCGCCAGCAGCTTGGATCCCCTTAGCAATCAGCCCCAGCATTTT
>few|TRBV6-5|TRBD1|TRBJ1-1
CASRNRGDTEAFF
TGTGCCAGCAGAAACAGGGGTGACACTGAAGCTTTCTTT
>few|TRBV25-1|.|TRBJ2-2
CASSAPGRPNTGELFF
TGTGCCAGCAGTGCCCCCGGGAGACCGAACACCGGGGAGCTGTTTTTT
>few|TRBV2|TRBD2|TRBJ2-1
CASRRGGLRSYNEQFF
TGTGCCAGCAGGCGGGGGGGGTTACGTTCCTACAATGAGCAGTTCTTC
>few|TRBV29-1|TRBD1|TRBJ1-2
CSAQDRGEGNYGYTF
TGCAGCGCCCAAGACAGGGGCGAGGGGAACTATGGCTACACCTTC
>.|TRBV6-1|.|TRBJ2-7
CASGPPVYEQYF
TGTGCCAGCGGGCCCCCGGTATACGAGCAGTACTTC
>few|TRBV18|.|TRBJ1-1
CATRGMNTEAFF
TGTGCCACGCGGGGGATGAACACTGAAGCTTTCTTT
>few|TRBV6-6|TRBD1|TRBJ1-3
CASTHRGTGTYTIYF
TGTGCCAGCACTCACAGAGGGACAGGGACGTACACCATATATTTT
>few|TRBV6-6|.|TRBJ1-2
CASSYGGLDGYTF
TGTGCCAGCAGTTACGGGGGACTTGATGGCTACACCTTC
>.|TRBV18|TRBD1|TRBJ1-2
CASSLDTQGDYGYTF
TGTGCCAGCTCACTCGATACACAGGGGGACTATGGCTACACCTTC
>few|TRBV7-2|.|TRBJ2-2
CASSSTNHPSWDTGELFF
TGTGCCAGCAGCTCCACTAACCACCCTAGCTGGGACACCGGGGAGCTGTTTTTT
>.|TRBV5-8|.|TRBJ2-5
CARIMEETQYF
TGTGCCAGAATAATGGAGGAGACCCAGTACTTC
>.|TRBV2|.|TRBJ1-2
CASSEVASNYGYTF
TGTGCCAGCAGTGAAGTGGCAAGTAACTATGGCTACACCTTC
>.|TRBV5-4|.|TRBJ1-2
CASSFPGSGYTF
TGTGCCAGCAGCTTTCCCGGGAGCGGCTACACCTTC
>.|TRBV4-1|.|TRBJ1-5
CASSPLRDQPQHF
TGCGCCAGCAGCCCGCTCAGGGATCAGCCCCAGCATTTT
>few|TRBV4-1|.|TRBJ2-3
CASSQGGSTDTQYF
TGCGCCAGCAGCCAAGGGGGCTCCACAGATACGCAGTATTTT
>.|TRBV29-1|.|TRBJ1-1
CTVGLGRDTEAFF
TGCACCGTGGGGCTCGGGAGGGACACTGAAGCTTTCTTT
>.|TRBV19|.|TRBJ1-2
CARGRNYGYTF
TGTGCCCGGGGAAGAAACTATGGCTACACCTTC
>.|TRBV27|.|TRBJ1-1
CASSPSRDTEAFF
TGTGCCAGCAGCCCCTCGCGGGACACTGAAGCTTTCTTT
>.|TRBV4-2|.|TRBJ2-1
CASSSTGYNEQFF
TGTGCCAGCAGCTCAACAGGTTACAATGAGCAGTTCTTC
>.|TRBV5-4|TRBD1|TRBJ2-4
CASSLGQGMAKNIQYF
TGTGCCAGCAGCCTGGGACAGGGAATGGCCAAAAACATTCAGTACTTC
>.|TRBV27|.|TRBJ2-5
CASSPSIGYQETQYF
TGTGCCAGCAGCCCCTCGATCGGGTACCAAGAGACCCAGTACTTC
>.|TRBV18|TRBD1|TRBJ2-1
CASSLAGQGADEQFF
TGTGCCAGCTCCTTGGCAGGACAGGGGGCAGATGAGCAGTTCTTC
>few|TRBV2|TRBD1|TRBJ2-7
CASSEKETGSSYEQYF
TGTGCCAGCAGTGAAAAAGAGACAGGGTCCTCCTACGAGCAGTACTTC
>.|TRBV5-1|TRBD1|TRBJ1-1
CASSSSTGQVLRTEAFF
TGCGCCAGCAGCTCCTCCACGGGACAGGTGTTGAGGACTGAAGCTTTCTTT
>few|TRBV5-1|.|TRBJ2-5
CASSTTGMPIETQYF
TGCGCCAGCAGCACAACAGGGATGCCCATCGAGACCCAGTACTTC
>few|TRBV4-1|.|TRBJ1-1
CASSQEGRVGAFF
TGCGCCAGCAGCCAAGAAGGGAGGGTAGGGGCTTTCTTT